The clone carrying this T cell receptor beta chain has a handful of counts. Its antigen is still unknown. This entry belongs to a study of vaccination and CD4 T cells after COVID-19. Study in general: Cells were stimulated with overlapping spike peptides from SARS-CoV-2, HCoV-NL63, HCoV-OC43 and HCoV-229E.

Study-level points and caveats: The median proportion of reactive clones detected only post-vaccination in convalescent patients was approximately 87%.

Treatment defined: roughly nine-day PBMC culture with coronavirus spike peptide pools or control peptides (ViraFEST assay). Pre-COVID-19 pandemic sampling (2011-2018) yielded the unexposed donor's CD4+ T cells. Using peptide pools, antigen-specific T cells were expanded in ViraFEST before TCRs were sequenced. J lost 2 bases, V lost 1 base, and 1 base had no gene match. This CDR3 contains 14 residues. CDR1 and CDR2 (germline): LGHNA, YNFKEQ. An Oncomine TCR Beta short-read assay was used to sequence the DNA from cultured CD4+ T cells. Each CDR3 protein is one row after TCRdb ran MiXCR on the PCR reads. Of 9,000 to 9,500 distinct CDR3 sequences listed, 25% to 40% are singletons.

Material for sequencing was CD4+ T cells from blood, cultured in vitro. The chain uses TRBV4-2 and TRBJ2-5; TRBD1 matches 7 bases. This sequence was found in a human donor in good health. The CDR3 coding sequence is TGTGCCAGCAGCCAAGGGACAGGACAAGAGACCCAGTACTTC. As protein: CASSQGTGQETQYF.